Presented here are 23 T cell receptor beta chains from one specimen sequenced in a study of blood T cell repertoires in COVID-19. Produced via immunoSEQ multiplex PCR; TCRdb's table is partial and in-frame only. The data contain 100,000 to 150,000 clones, 81% of them singletons. Specimen: peripheral blood. These receptors came from a woman between 50 and 59 years old with acute or convalescent COVID-19.

The chain joins TRBV18 to TRBJ2-7, with 10 bases identical to TRBD2. The germline V gene has CDR1 KGHSH and CDR2 LQKENI. This CDR3 spans 16 amino acids. V lost 0 bases, J lost 4 bases, and 6 bases stayed unmatched. DNA for the CDR3: TGTGCCAGCTCACCACCGGGAGCGGGAGGGCTTTACGAGCAGTACTTC. It translates to CASSPPGAGGLYEQYF.

CDR3: CASSLGQITGELFF. The DNA of the CDR3 is TGCGCCAGCAGCCTCGGACAGATCACCGGGGAGCTGTTTTTT. The chain joins TRBV5-1 to TRBJ2-2, with D perhaps matching TRBD1 (6 bases). This CDR3 contains 14 residues. The V and J ends lost 4 bases and 4 bases respectively, with 11 bases between them. Germline V lookup: CDR1 SGHRS, CDR2 YFSETQ.

The CDR3 DNA follows: TGCGCCAGCAGCCAAGGGGAGAGGGTAGGTGGCTACACCTTC. Translated: CASSQGERVGGYTF. V and J are TRBV4-1 and TRBJ1-2; the D is unclear. V was shortened by 1 base and J by 7 bases, with 13 bases between the two germline ends. Per the germline V gene, CDR1 is MGHRA and CDR2 is YSYEKL. There are 14 residues in the CDR3.

The chain joins TRBV3-1 (or the pseudogene TRBV3-2) to TRBJ1-1, with a possible D match to TRBD1 (6 bases). The CDR3 spans 13 residues. The germline CDR1 and CDR2 sequences are LGHDT and YNNKEL (reference sequence). V lost 5 bases and J 4 bases, leaving 11 bases between the germline ends. CDR3 bases: TGTGCCAGCAGCGCCGGGACACGCACTGAAGCTTTCTTT. Translated: CASSAGTRTEAFF.

This chain links TRBV6-1 with TRBJ1-2; no reliable D call. Per germline, CDR1 MNHNS and CDR2 SASEGT. Trimming stripped 3 bases from V and 3 bases from J, with 17 bases between. This CDR3 region has 16 residues. CDR3 bases: TGTGCCAGCAGTGATCCTCGGACCGGGAAGGACTATGGCTACACCTTC. Translating gives CASSDPRTGKDYGYTF.

The CDR3 DNA reads TGTGCCAGCAGTGAAGGCCGGTCTGGAAACACCATATATTTT. This codes for CASSEGRSGNTIYF. This sequence joins TRBV2 and TRBJ1-3, with D unresolved. This CDR3 is 14 amino acids long. V lost 1 base to trimming and J lost 1 base, with 5 bases between them. Germline lookup yields CDR1 SNHLY and CDR2 FYNNEI.

The chain joins TRBV28 to TRBJ1-2, with D perhaps TRBD1 (6 bases). Trimming pared 8 bases from V and 8 bases from J, leaving 18 bases between. The CDR3 spans 13 residues. CDR1 and CDR2 (germline): MDHEN, SYDVKM. CDR3: CASDRGGARGYTF. CDR3 in DNA: TGTGCCAGCGACCGGGGGGGGGCGCGGGGCTACACCTTC.

The chain uses TRBV19 and TRBJ1-2; possible D gene TRBD1, 5 bases. Germline V gene sequence: CDR1 LNHDA, CDR2 SQIVND (reference sequence). V lost 3 bases to trimming and J lost 6 bases, with 14 bases between them. The CDR3 is 14 residues long. CDR3 sequence reads: CASSMGQGWNGYTF. As DNA, the CDR3 is TGTGCCAGTAGTATGGGTCAGGGCTGGAATGGCTACACCTTC.

The rearrangement uses TRBV5-1 and TRBJ1-1, with D perhaps TRBD1 (6 bases). Germline V gene lookup returns CDR1 SGHRS and CDR2 YFSETQ. Trimming took off 5 bases at V and 1 base at J, with 9 bases between the two ends. CDR3 length equals 13 residues. This chain's CDR3 is CASRSDRNTEAFF. For the CDR3, the DNA is TGCGCCAGCAGATCGGACAGGAACACTGAAGCTTTCTTT.

The chain carries TRBV5-1 and TRBJ1-2, with TRBD1 identical over 7 bases. Germline V gives CDR1 SGHRS, CDR2 YFSETQ. Trimming took 2 bases from V and 6 from J; bases not matched to a gene: 1. The CDR3 is 12 residues long. CDR3 loop: CASSFDRDGYTF. The CDR3 nucleotides are TGCGCCAGCAGCTTCGACAGGGATGGCTACACCTTC.

The CDR3 DNA follows: TGTGCCAGCTCAACTCCCCCCGGGGAGCTGTTTTTT. Its translation is CASSTPPGELFF. The J gene is TRBJ2-2, the V gene TRBV12-3 or TRBV12-4; no firm D call. This CDR3 is built from 12 residues. Trimming shortened V by 8 bases and J by 6 bases, and 10 bases separated the two germline ends.

The chain links TRBV11-2 to TRBJ2-3; TRBD2 matches at 7 bases. Losses at the gene ends were 1 base for V and 0 bases for J; bases not matched to a gene: 7. CDR1 SGHAT and CDR2 FQNNGV come from the germline V gene. This CDR3 region has 17 residues. The CDR3 DNA sequence: TGTGCCAGCAGCTTAGGGTCTGGAGCGGGAAGCACAGATACGCAGTATTTT. It specifies CASSLGSGAGSTDTQYF.

The chain combines TRBV18 with TRBJ2-6; 7 positions match TRBD1. The CDR3 has 17 amino acids. V lost 4 bases, J lost 2 bases, and 8 bases stayed unmatched. CDR1 is KGHSH, CDR2 LQKENI, per germline. The CDR3 reads CASSRASTGAGANVLTF. The CDR3 DNA sequence: TGTGCCAGCTCACGGGCCTCTACAGGGGCTGGGGCCAACGTCCTGACTTTC.

The chain is built from TRBV3-1 (or the pseudogene TRBV3-2) and TRBJ2-7, with 8 bases lining up with TRBD1. The J segment lost 7 bases and the V segment lost 3 bases, leaving 5 bases of the junction unmatched. Germline V lookup: CDR1 LGHDT, CDR2 YNNKEL (reference sequence). This CDR3 is 13 amino acids long. The CDR3 reads CASSQVTGGEQYF. For the CDR3, the DNA is TGTGCCAGCAGCCAGGTCACAGGGGGTGAGCAGTACTTC.

The genes are TRBV6-5 and TRBJ2-2; possibly TRBD1 for D (6 bases). CDR3 length: 14 residues. Germline V CDR1 and CDR2: MNHEY, SVGAGI. V dropped 6 bases and J dropped 7 bases, with 15 bases sitting between them. In DNA, the CDR3 is TGTGCCAGCAGCCTAACAGGGTGGGGCGGGGAGCTGTTTTTT. This gives the protein CASSLTGWGGELFF.

V usage is TRBV18 and J usage is TRBJ1-5, with D perhaps matching TRBD1 (6 bases). The CDR3 runs to 15 residues. Germline values: CDR1 KGHSH, CDR2 LQKENI. The ends were cut back, 3 bases at V and 4 bases at J, with 13 bases in the middle. The CDR3 DNA reads as TGTGCCAGCTCACCCGACGCGGACAGAAATCAGCCCCAGCATTTT. Protein: CASSPDADRNQPQHF.

This sequence joins TRBV7-3 and TRBJ2-2; D unclear. Germline values: CDR1 SGHTA, CDR2 FQGTGA. The CDR3 loop spans 12 amino acids. V was pared by 6 bases and J by 6 bases, with 8 bases between. In nucleotides, the CDR3 is TGTGCCAGCAGTCTACCGCCCGGGGAGCTGTTTTTT. This gives the protein CASSLPPGELFF.

This clone was observed a handful of times. J is TRBJ1-2 and V is TRBV5-5; 8 bases fit TRBD1. The ends lost 4 bases at V and 6 bases at J; junction bases unmatched: 5. CDR1 is SGHKS, CDR2 YYEKEE, per germline (reference sequence). The CDR3 runs to 13 residues. CDR3 coding DNA: TGTGCCAGCAGCCCTGGGACAGGAGATGGCTACACCTTC. It is translated as CASSPGTGDGYTF.

The DNA of the CDR3 is TGTGCCAGTAGTATACCAAAGAACACTGAAGCTTTCTTT. This translates into CASSIPKNTEAFF. The chain employs TRBV19 and TRBJ1-1; no clear D. Trimming cost V 2 bases and J 1 base, with 5 bases left between them. The CDR3 has 13 amino acids. Germline loops: CDR1 LNHDA, CDR2 SQIVND (reference sequence).

V usage is TRBV2 and J usage is TRBJ1-6; 11 bases line up with TRBD1. Germline V gene data show CDR1 as SNHLY and CDR2 as FYNNEI. Trimming cost V 6 bases and J 10 bases; bases outside gene matches: 11. The CDR3 spans 16 residues. The CDR3 DNA reads as TGTGCCAGCAGAGAGGAAACCGGGACAGGGGGATCACCCCTCCACTTT. It translates to CASREETGTGGSPLHF.

V usage is TRBV11-3 and J usage is TRBJ1-1; a possible D gene is TRBD1 (6 bases). The CDR3 length is 13 residues. Germline CDR1 reads SGHNT; CDR2 reads YENEEA. V lost 5 bases and J lost 2, with 9 bases in between. CDR3 coding DNA: TGTGCCAGCAGCCAGGACAGCAACACTGAAGCTTTCTTT. This gives the protein CASSQDSNTEAFF.

This chain joins TRBV5-1 and TRBJ2-3; D call uncertain. V lost 0 bases to trimming and J lost 0 bases, with 8 bases between them. The CDR3 covers 15 residues. CDR1 SGHRS and CDR2 YFSETQ come from the germline V gene. This CDR3 is CASSLGYTSTDTQYF. The CDR3 DNA reads TGCGCCAGCAGCTTGGGGTATACTAGCACAGATACGCAGTATTTT.

This clone was observed a handful of times. The chain recombines TRBV11-2 with TRBJ2-7; the D gene is possibly TRBD1 (6 bases). The CDR3 spans 15 residues. Germline lookup yields CDR1 SGHAT and CDR2 FQNNGV. Between the trimmed V and J ends, which lost 5 bases and 11 bases, there was a span of 25 bases. CDR3 protein: CASSIRTGVWDNEYF. The CDR3 nucleotides are TGTGCCAGCAGCATACGAACCGGGGTGTGGGACAATGAGTACTTC.